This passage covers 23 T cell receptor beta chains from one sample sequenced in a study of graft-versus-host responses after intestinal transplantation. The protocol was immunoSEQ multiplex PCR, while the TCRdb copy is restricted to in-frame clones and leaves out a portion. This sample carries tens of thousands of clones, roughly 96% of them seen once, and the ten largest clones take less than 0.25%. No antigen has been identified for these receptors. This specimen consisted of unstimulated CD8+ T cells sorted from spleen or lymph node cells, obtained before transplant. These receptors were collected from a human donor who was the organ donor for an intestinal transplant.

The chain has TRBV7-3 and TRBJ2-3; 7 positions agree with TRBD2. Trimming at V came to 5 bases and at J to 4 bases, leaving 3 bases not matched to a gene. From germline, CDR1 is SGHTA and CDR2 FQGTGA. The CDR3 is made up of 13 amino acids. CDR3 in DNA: TGTGCCAGCAGCCCACGGGGGGCAGATACGCAGTATTTT. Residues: CASSPRGADTQYF. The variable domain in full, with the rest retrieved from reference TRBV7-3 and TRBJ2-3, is GAGVSQTPSNKVTEKGKYVELRCDPISGHTALYWYRQSLGQGPEFLIYFQGTGAADDSGLPNDRFFAVRPEGSVSTLKIQRTERGDSAVYLCASSPRGADTQYFGPGTRLTVL.

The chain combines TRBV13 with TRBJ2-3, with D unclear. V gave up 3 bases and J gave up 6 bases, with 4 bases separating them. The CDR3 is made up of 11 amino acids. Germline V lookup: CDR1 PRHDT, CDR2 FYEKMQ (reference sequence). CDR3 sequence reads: CASSFADTQYF. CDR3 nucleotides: TGTGCCAGCAGCTTCGCGGATACGCAGTATTTT. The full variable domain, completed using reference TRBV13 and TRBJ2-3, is AAGVIQSPRHLIKEKRETATLKCYPIPRHDTVYWYQQGPGQDPQFLISFYEKMQSDKGSIPDRFSAQQFSDYHSELNMSSLELGDSALYFCASSFADTQYFGPGTRLTVL.

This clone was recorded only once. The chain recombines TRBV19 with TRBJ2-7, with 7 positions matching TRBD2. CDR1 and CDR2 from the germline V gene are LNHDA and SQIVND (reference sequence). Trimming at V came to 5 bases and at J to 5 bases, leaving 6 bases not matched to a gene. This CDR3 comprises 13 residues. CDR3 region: CASSLSGTNEQYF. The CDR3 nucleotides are TGTGCCAGTAGTTTATCCGGGACTAACGAGCAGTACTTC.

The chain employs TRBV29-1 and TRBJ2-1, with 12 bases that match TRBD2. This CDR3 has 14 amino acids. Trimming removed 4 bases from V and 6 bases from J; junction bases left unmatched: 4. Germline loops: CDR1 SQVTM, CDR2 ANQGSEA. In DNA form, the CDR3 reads TGCAGCGTTGGGACTAGCGGGGTGGGCAATGAGCAGTTCTTC. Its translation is CSVGTSGVGNEQFF.

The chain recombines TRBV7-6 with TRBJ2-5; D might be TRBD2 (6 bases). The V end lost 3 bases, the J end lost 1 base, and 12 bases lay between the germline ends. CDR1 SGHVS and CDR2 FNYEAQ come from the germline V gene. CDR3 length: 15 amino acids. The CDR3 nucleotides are TGTGCCAGCAGCTTGTCGGCGGGACTCCAAGAGACCCAGTACTTC. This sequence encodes CASSLSAGLQETQYF.

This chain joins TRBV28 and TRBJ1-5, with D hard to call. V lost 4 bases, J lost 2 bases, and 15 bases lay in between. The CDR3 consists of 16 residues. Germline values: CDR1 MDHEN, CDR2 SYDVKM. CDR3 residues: CASSSISTGGNQPQHF. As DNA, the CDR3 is TGTGCCAGCAGTTCCATCAGTACCGGGGGCAATCAGCCCCAGCATTTT.

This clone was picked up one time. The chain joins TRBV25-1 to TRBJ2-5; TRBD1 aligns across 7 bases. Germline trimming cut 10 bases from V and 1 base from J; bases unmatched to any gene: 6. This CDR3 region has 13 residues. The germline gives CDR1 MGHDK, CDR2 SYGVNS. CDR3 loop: CATQQGPQETQYF. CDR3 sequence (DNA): TGTGCCACCCAACAGGGGCCCCAAGAGACCCAGTACTTC. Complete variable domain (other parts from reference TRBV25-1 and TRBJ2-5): EADIYQTPRYLVIGTGKKITLECSQTMGHDKMYWYQQDPGMELHLIHYSYGVNSTEKGDLSSESTVSRIRTEHFPLTLESARPSHTSQYLCATQQGPQETQYFGPGTRLLVL.

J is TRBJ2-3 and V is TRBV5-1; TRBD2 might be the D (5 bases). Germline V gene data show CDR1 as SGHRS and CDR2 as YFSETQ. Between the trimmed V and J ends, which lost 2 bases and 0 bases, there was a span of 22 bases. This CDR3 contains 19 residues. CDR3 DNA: TGCGCCAGCAGCTTTGGACTGTACGGCCTATCGACTAGCACAGATACGCAGTATTTT. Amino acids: CASSFGLYGLSTSTDTQYF.

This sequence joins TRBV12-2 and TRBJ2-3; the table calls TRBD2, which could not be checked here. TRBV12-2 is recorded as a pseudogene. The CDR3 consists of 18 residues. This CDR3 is CASRLAGTSGLNTDTQYF. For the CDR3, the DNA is TGTGCAAGTCGCTTAGCCGGGACTAGCGGCCTTAACACAGATACGCAGTATTTT.

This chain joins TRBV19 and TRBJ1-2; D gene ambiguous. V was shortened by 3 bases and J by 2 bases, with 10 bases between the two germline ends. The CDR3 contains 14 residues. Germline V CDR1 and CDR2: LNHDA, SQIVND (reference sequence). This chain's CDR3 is CASSIIGFNYGYTF. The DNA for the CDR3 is TGTGCCAGTAGTATTATAGGGTTCAACTATGGCTACACCTTC.

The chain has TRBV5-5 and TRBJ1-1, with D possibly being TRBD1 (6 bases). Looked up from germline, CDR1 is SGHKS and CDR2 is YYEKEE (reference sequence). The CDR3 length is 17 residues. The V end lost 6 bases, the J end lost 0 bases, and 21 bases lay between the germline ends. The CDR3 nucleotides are TGTGCCAGCAACAGGGCAGGGTGGGGGTTAGTGAACACTGAAGCTTTCTTT. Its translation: CASNRAGWGLVNTEAFF. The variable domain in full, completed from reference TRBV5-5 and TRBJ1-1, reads DAGVTQSPTHLIKTRGQQVTLRCSPISGHKSVSWYQQVLGQGPQFIFQYYEKEERGRGNFPDRFSARQFPNYSSELNVNALLLGDSALYLCASNRAGWGLVNTEAFFGQGTRLTVV.

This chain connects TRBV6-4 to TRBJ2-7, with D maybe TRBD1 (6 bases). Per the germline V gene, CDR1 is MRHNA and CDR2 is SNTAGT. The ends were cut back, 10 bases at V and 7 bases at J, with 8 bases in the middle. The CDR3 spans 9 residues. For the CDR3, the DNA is TGTGCCAACAGGGATGAGCAGTACTTC. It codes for CANRDEQYF.

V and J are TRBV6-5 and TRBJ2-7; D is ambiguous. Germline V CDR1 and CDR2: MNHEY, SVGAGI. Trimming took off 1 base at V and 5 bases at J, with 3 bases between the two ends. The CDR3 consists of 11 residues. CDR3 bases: TGTGCCAGCAGTTACTTAGACGAGCAGTACTTC. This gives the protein CASSYLDEQYF.

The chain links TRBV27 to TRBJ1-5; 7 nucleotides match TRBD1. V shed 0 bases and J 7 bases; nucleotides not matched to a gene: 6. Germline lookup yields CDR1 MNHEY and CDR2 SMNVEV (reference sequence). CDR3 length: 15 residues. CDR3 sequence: CASSLSRRGPQPQHF. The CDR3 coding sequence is TGTGCCAGCAGTTTATCGCGGAGGGGGCCCCAGCCCCAGCATTTT.

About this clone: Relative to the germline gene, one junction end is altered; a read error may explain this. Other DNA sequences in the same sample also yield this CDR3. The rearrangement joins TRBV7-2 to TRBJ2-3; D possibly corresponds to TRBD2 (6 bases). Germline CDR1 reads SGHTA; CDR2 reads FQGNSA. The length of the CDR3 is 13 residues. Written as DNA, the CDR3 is TGTGCCAGCAGCTTAGTGGGGGGAGATACGCAGTATTTC. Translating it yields CASSLVGGDTQYF.

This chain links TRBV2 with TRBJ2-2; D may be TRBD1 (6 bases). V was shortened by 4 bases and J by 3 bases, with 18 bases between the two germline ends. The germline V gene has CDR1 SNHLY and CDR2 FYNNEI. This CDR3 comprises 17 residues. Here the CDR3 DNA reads TGTGCCAGCAGTGGCGTAAAAGGGGGTAGGGACACCGGGGAGCTGTTTTTT. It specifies CASSGVKGGRDTGELFF. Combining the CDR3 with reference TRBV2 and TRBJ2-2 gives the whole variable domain EPEVTQTPSHQVTQMGQEVILRCVPISNHLYFYWYRQILGQKVEFLVSFYNNEISEKSEIFDDQFSVERPDGSNFTLKIRSTKLEDSAMYFCASSGVKGGRDTGELFFGEGSRLTVL.

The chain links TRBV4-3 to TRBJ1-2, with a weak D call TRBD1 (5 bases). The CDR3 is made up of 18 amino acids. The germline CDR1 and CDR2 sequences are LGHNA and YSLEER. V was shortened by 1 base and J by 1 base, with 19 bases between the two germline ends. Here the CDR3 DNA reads TGCGCCAGCAGCCAAGTTATAGGGCAGGGAGGGAGTAACTATGGCTACACCTTC. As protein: CASSQVIGQGGSNYGYTF.

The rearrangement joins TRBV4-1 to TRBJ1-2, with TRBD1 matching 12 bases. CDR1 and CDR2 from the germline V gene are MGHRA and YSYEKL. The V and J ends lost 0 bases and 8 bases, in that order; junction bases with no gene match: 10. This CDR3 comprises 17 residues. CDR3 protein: CASSQEGGGQGADGYTF. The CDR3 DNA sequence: TGCGCCAGCAGCCAAGAAGGTGGGGGACAGGGGGCTGACGGCTACACCTTC.

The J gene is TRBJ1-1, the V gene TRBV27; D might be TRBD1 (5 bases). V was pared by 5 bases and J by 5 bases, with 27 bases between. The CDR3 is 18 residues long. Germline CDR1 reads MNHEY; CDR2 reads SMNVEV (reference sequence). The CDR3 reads CASSLHLGERGGNTEAFF. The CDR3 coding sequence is TGTGCCAGCAGTCTCCACTTGGGGGAGAGGGGAGGGAATACTGAAGCTTTCTTT.

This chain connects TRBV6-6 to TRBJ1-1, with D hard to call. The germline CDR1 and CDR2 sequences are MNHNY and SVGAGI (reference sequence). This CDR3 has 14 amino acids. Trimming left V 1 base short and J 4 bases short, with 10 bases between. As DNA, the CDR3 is TGTGCCAGCAGTTACTTAATGGGTGGCACTGAAGCTTTCTTT. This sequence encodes CASSYLMGGTEAFF.

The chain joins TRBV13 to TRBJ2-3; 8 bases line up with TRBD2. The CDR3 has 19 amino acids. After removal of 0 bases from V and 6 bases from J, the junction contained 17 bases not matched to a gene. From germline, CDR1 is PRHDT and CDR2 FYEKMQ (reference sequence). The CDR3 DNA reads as TGTGCCAGCAGCTTAGGCGATGAGGGGATAGCGGGGAATTCGGATACGCAGTATTTT. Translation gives CASSLGDEGIAGNSDTQYF.

The CDR3 loop is CASSPGHSALGLSDSFYEQYF. As DNA, the CDR3 is TGCGCCAGCAGCCCAGGGCACAGCGCCTTAGGCCTGTCGGATAGCTTTTACGAGCAGTACTTC. This chain uses TRBV4-3 with TRBJ2-7, with D possibly TRBD1 on 5 matching bases. Trimming removed 4 bases from V and 4 bases from J, with 35 bases in between. Per germline, CDR1 LGHNA and CDR2 YSLEER. The CDR3 is made up of 21 amino acids.

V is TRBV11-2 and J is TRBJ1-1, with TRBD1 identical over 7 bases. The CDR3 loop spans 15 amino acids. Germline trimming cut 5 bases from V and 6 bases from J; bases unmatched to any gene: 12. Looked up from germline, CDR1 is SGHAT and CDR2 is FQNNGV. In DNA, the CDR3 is TGTGCCAGCAGCCGACTTGAAAAGGGACAGCCTGAAGCTTTCTTT. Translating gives CASSRLEKGQPEAFF. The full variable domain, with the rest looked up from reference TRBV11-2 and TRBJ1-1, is EAGVAQSPRYKIIEKRQSVAFWCNPISGHATLYWYQQILGQGPKLLIQFQNNGVVDDSQLPKDRFSAERLKGVDSTLKIQPAKLEDSAVYLCASSRLEKGQPEAFFGQGTRLTVV.